A single sample is the source of the 22 T cell receptor beta chains below, sequenced in a study of control samples from healthy donors and cancer patients. Repertoires were generated with immunoSEQ multiplex PCR, while TCRdb's copy carries only in-frame clones and drops some. Seen here are 85,000 to 100,000 clones, around 80% observed once, and the top ten hold roughly 2%. Material for sequencing was blood. These receptors originate from a man in his 60s in good health.

The rearrangement links TRBV10-3 to TRBJ1-3; D possibly corresponds to TRBD1 (6 bases). This CDR3 is 13 amino acids long. CDR1 is ENHRY, CDR2 SYGVKD, per germline. Trimming left V 11 bases short and J 0 bases short, with 11 bases between. CDR3 in amino acids: CASQGTSGNTIYF. CDR3 DNA sequence: TGTGCCTCCCAGGGGACCTCTGGAAACACCATATATTTT.

The chain recombines TRBV4-1 with TRBJ1-1; 7 bases line up with TRBD1. V shed 11 bases, J shed 0 bases, and the junction held 9 bases outside the gene matches. The CDR3 loop spans 14 amino acids. From germline, CDR1 is MGHRA and CDR2 YSYEKL. The DNA for the CDR3 is TGCGCCGCGGGGAGGGGGCAACTGAACACTGAAGCTTTCTTT. It specifies CAAGRGQLNTEAFF.

J is TRBJ1-6 and V is TRBV19; D gene uncertain. The CDR3 length is 17 residues. Germline assignment: CDR1 LNHDA and CDR2 SQIVND (reference sequence). V was shortened by 3 bases and J by 2 bases, with 14 bases between the two germline ends. This chain's CDR3 is CASSISFRTTYNSPLHF. The DNA of the CDR3 is TGTGCCAGTAGTATTTCGTTCAGGACGACCTATAATTCACCCCTCCACTTT.

V gene TRBV24-1 combines with J gene TRBJ2-3; 9 bases align to TRBD2. J gave up 1 base and V 0 bases, and 4 bases lay outside the gene matches. The CDR3 extends over 17 amino acids. The germline V gene has CDR1 KGHDR and CDR2 SFDVKD. CDR3: CATSDLTSGSRTDTQYF. CDR3 in DNA: TGTGCCACCAGTGATTTGACTAGCGGGTCTCGCACAGATACGCAGTATTTT.

V gene TRBV7-8 combines with J gene TRBJ2-4; 9 positions match TRBD1. Germline lookup yields CDR1 SGHVS and CDR2 FQNEAQ. The CDR3 has 21 amino acids. V lost 4 bases, J lost 0 bases, and 19 bases stayed unmatched. CDR3 nucleotide sequence: TGTGCCAGCAGCTCAATGACCGGGACAGGGATCTCTGACGGAGCCAAAAACATTCAGTACTTC. This encodes CASSSMTGTGISDGAKNIQYF.

The chain joins TRBV30 to TRBJ1-2; TRBD1 matches at 7 bases. The V gene's germline CDR1 is GTSNPN and CDR2 SVGIG (reference sequence). CDR3 length: 13 amino acids. The ends lost 4 bases at V and 6 bases at J; junction bases unmatched: 8. CDR3: CAWKVGTADGYTF. The CDR3 bases are TGTGCCTGGAAAGTAGGGACAGCGGATGGCTACACCTTC.

In its sample, this clone was seen once. V gene TRBV12-5 combines with J gene TRBJ2-5; D is unresolved. This CDR3 has 12 residues. Trimming shortened V by 1 base and J by 9 bases, and 9 bases separated the two germline ends. Per the germline V gene, CDR1 is LGHNT and CDR2 is FRNRAP. CDR3: CASGLGSGAQYF. Here the CDR3 DNA reads TGTGCTAGTGGTTTGGGGTCTGGGGCCCAGTACTTC.

V and J are TRBV19 and TRBJ2-7; tentatively, D is TRBD1 or TRBD2 (5 bases each). In germline, CDR1 is LNHDA, CDR2 SQIVND (reference sequence). Trimming removed 7 bases from V and 5 bases from J, with 21 bases in between. The CDR3 length is 15 residues. The CDR3 bases are TGTGCCAGTACTCCCGGTGGGACCTCCCTACACGAGCAGTACTTC. Translated, it gives CASTPGGTSLHEQYF.

The chain recombines TRBV5-1 with TRBJ1-6; D not certain. V lost 6 bases and J lost 5, with 15 bases in between. Germline V gene sequence: CDR1 SGHRS, CDR2 YFSETQ. The CDR3 length is 15 residues. The CDR3 region is CASTSGNRNNSPLHF. CDR3 DNA: TGCGCCAGCACCTCCGGGAACAGAAATAATTCACCCCTCCACTTT.

This rearrangement joins TRBV27 to TRBJ2-2; D call uncertain. The ends were cut back, 1 base at V and 1 base at J, with 10 bases in the middle. CDR1 and CDR2 from the germline V gene are MNHEY and SMNVEV (reference sequence). The CDR3 extends over 16 amino acids. The CDR3: CASSLLGRLNTGELFF. CDR3 coding DNA: TGTGCCAGCAGTTTATTGGGCCGGTTGAACACCGGGGAGCTGTTTTTT.

Here the CDR3 DNA reads TGTGCCAGCAGCGTAGCAGCGGGAGTCTACAATGAGCAGTTCTTC. Translation gives CASSVAAGVYNEQFF. V is TRBV9 and J is TRBJ2-1, with TRBD2 identical over 8 bases. Germline lookup yields CDR1 SGDLS and CDR2 YYNGEE. J was trimmed by 3 bases and V by 0 bases; bases with no gene match: 2. This CDR3 has 15 residues.

This clone appeared a few times. The DNA for the CDR3 is TGTGCCAGCTCACCGTATGCTGAGAGAGATCAGTACTTC. Translated: CASSPYAERDQYF. The chain is built from TRBV18 and TRBJ2-7; D unresolved. CDR1 and CDR2 (germline): KGHSH, LQKENI. This CDR3 region has 13 residues. Trimming cost V 3 bases and J 10 bases, with 16 bases left between them.

The J gene is TRBJ2-1, the V gene TRBV7-8, with 7 bases aligning to TRBD1. V trimming: 6 bases; J trimming: 7 bases; junction bases outside the gene matches: 3. The CDR3 contains 12 residues. The V gene's germline CDR1 is SGHVS and CDR2 FQNEAQ. CDR3 in DNA: TGTGCCAGCAGGGGCAGGGGGAATGAGCAGTTCTTC. Amino acids: CASRGRGNEQFF.

The V call is TRBV29-1, the J call TRBJ2-1; TRBD1 is a possible D gene (7 bases). This CDR3 contains 13 residues. V dropped 6 bases and J dropped 7 bases, with 16 bases sitting between them. The germline gives CDR1 SQVTM, CDR2 ANQGSEA. The CDR3 DNA sequence: TGCAGCGTCGCCTCACAGGGGAGGAATGAGCAGTTCTTC. Translation gives CSVASQGRNEQFF.

The chain has TRBV6-4 and TRBJ2-1; a possible D gene is TRBD1 (6 bases). V lost 6 bases, J lost 4 bases, and 16 bases lay in between. Germline V gene lookup returns CDR1 MRHNA and CDR2 SNTAGT. The CDR3 runs 15 residues. CDR3 DNA: TGTGCCAGCAGGACCTCGGGCAGGGGTTACAATGAGCAGTTCTTC. This codes for CASRTSGRGYNEQFF.

J is TRBJ2-3 and V is TRBV7-3; TRBD2 matches at 7 bases. V shed 4 bases, J shed 7 bases, and the junction held 5 bases outside the gene matches. CDR1 is SGHTA, CDR2 FQGTGA, per germline. The CDR3 is made up of 13 amino acids. The CDR3 region is CASSSVTSNTQYF. The CDR3 DNA sequence: TGTGCCAGCAGCTCGGTGACTAGCAATACGCAGTATTTT.

The gene calls are TRBV30 and TRBJ2-1, with unresolved D. V lost 8 bases and J 2 bases, leaving 16 bases between the germline ends. In germline, CDR1 is GTSNPN, CDR2 SVGIG (reference sequence). This CDR3 has 14 residues. CDR3 amino acids: CAGNVVTTYNEQFF. The CDR3 DNA sequence: TGTGCCGGGAACGTGGTCACCACCTACAATGAGCAGTTCTTC. Complete variable domain (other parts from reference TRBV30 and TRBJ2-1): SQTIHQWPATLVQPVGSPLSLECTVEGTSNPNLYWYRQAAGRGLQLLFYSVGIGQISSEVPQNLSASRPQDRQFILSSKKLLLSDSGFYLCAGNVVTTYNEQFFGPGTRLTVL.

Remarks on this clone: A read error may account for a junction end that differs from germline. V gene TRBV27 combines with J gene TRBJ2-7; TRBD2 agrees at 8 bases. From germline, CDR1 is MNHEY and CDR2 SMNVEV (reference sequence). This CDR3 comprises 16 residues. The DNA for the CDR3 is TGTACCAGCAGTTTACGGCCGGGACTAGATCCTTACGAGCAGTACTTC. This encodes CTSSLRPGLDPYEQYF.

The rearrangement joins TRBV18 to TRBJ2-2; 7 nucleotides align to TRBD2. The CDR3 is made up of 14 amino acids. After removal of 8 bases from V and 7 bases from J, the junction contained 10 bases not matched to a gene. The germline V gene encodes CDR1 KGHSH and CDR2 LQKENI. The CDR3: CASATALADGELFF. The CDR3 DNA reads as TGTGCCAGCGCCACCGCCCTAGCGGACGGGGAGCTGTTTTTT.

The count of this clone is one. The chain recombines TRBV18 with TRBJ2-7; D unclear. Germline V gene sequence: CDR1 KGHSH, CDR2 LQKENI. The CDR3 sequence is 12 residues long. V lost 1 base and J 6 bases, leaving 7 bases between the germline ends. The chain's CDR3 is CASSPQGGEQYF. In DNA, the CDR3 is TGTGCCAGCTCACCACAGGGCGGCGAGCAGTACTTC.

The chain recombines TRBV4-1 with TRBJ2-1, with 7 nucleotides matching TRBD1. Trimming cost V 4 bases and J 9 bases; bases outside gene matches: 9. Germline V lookup: CDR1 MGHRA, CDR2 YSYEKL. The length of the CDR3 is 14 residues. The CDR3 nucleotides read TGCGCCAGCAGCCGACAGACAGGGTCCCTTGAGCAGTTCTTC. Residues: CASSRQTGSLEQFF.

This rearrangement joins TRBV11-2 to TRBJ2-3; TRBD2 matches 9 bases. Germline CDR1 is SGHAT and CDR2 is FQNNGV. CDR3 length: 15 amino acids. The junction had 6 bases not matched to a gene; V was cut back by 3 bases and J by 5 bases. The CDR3 region has the DNA TGTGCCAGCAGCTTGAGGCGGGGGGGCCAAGATACGCAGTATTTT. It yields the protein CASSLRRGGQDTQYF.